This T cell receptor beta chain was captured by sequencing in a study of blood T cells in healthy people across ages. Notes on the study in general: PBMCs were not sorted, which prevented a conclusive comparison of naive versus antigen-experienced cells.

Worth noting for this clonotype: Its antigen is as yet unknown.

The V gene lost 4 bases and the J gene lost 8 bases, with 14 bases spanning the gap. CDR3 length equals 14 residues. The germline CDR1 and CDR2 sequences are LGHDT and YNNKEL (reference sequence). Alongside a J-beta primer mix, a sample-barcoded 5' primer served in a second PCR lasting about 7 to 12 cycles. MiXCR was run by TCRdb on the 5' RACE reads, yielding one entry per CDR3 protein. Of about 1.5 million distinct CDR3 sequences in the sample, roughly 43% were seen once. The sequenced sample was blood. V usage is TRBV3-1 and J usage is TRBJ1-4; weak D call: TRBD1 (5 bases). The sequence came from a young woman in good health. CDR3 sequence reads: CASSRGTYIEKLFF. CDR3 nucleotides: TGTGCCAGCAGCCGAGGGACGTACATCGAAAAACTGTTTTTT.